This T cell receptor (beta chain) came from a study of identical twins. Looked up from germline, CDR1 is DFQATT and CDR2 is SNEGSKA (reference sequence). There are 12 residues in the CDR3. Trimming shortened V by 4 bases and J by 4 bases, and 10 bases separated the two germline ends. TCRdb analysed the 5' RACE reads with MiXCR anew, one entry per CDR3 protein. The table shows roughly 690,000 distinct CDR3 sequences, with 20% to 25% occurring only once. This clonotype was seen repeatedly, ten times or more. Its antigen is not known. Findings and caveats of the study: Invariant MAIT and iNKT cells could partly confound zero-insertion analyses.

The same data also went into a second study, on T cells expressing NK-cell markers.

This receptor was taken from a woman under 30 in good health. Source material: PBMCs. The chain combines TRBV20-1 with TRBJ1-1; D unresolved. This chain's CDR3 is CSAKEGGTEAFF. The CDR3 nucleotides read TGCAGTGCTAAAGAGGGAGGCACTGAAGCTTTCTTT.